The 32 T cell receptor beta chains presented below share a single source sample, sequenced in a study of control samples from healthy donors and cancer patients. Assay: immunoSEQ multiplex PCR; the TCRdb copy retains only in-frame clones and omits some. The profile shows under 150,000 clones, about 93% of them singletons. Material for sequencing was blood. All receptors come from a man aged 25 to 40 in good health.

The chain combines TRBV24-1 with TRBJ2-5; TRBD2 might be the D (6 bases). The V end was cut by 4 bases, the J end by 2 bases, with 13 bases between. This CDR3 contains 15 residues. The germline CDR1 and CDR2 sequences are KGHDR and SFDVKD. The CDR3, as DNA: TGTGCCACCAGTGACGGAGGGTCAGGGCAAGAGACCCAGTACTTC. It translates to CATSDGGSGQETQYF.

The rearrangement uses TRBV7-2 and TRBJ1-2, with D tentatively TRBD1 (5 bases). CDR3 length: 14 amino acids. Germline CDR1 SGHTA, CDR2 FQGNSA. V lost 4 bases, J lost 4 bases, and 13 bases lay in between. The CDR3 DNA is TGTGCCAGCAGCTCCGAGGGGTCCACCTATGGCTACACCTTC. It encodes CASSSEGSTYGYTF.

The rearrangement links TRBV6-2 or TRBV6-3 to TRBJ2-7, with 7 bases lining up with TRBD1. V was clipped by 6 bases and J by 7 bases; unmatched bases: 12. Germline CDR1 reads MNHEY; CDR2 reads SVGEGT. The length of the CDR3 is 14 residues. CDR3 loop: CASSRHEGAREQYV. CDR3 nucleotides: TGTGCCAGCAGCCGACACGAGGGGGCTCGGGAGCAGTACGTC.

The V call is TRBV27, the J call TRBJ1-2; D call uncertain. Trimming left V 10 bases short and J 2 bases short, with 11 bases between. Germline values: CDR1 MNHEY, CDR2 SMNVEV (reference sequence). CDR3 size: 12 residues. CDR3 nucleotides: TGTGCCACCCTGACTACGAACTATGGCTACACCTTC. As protein: CATLTTNYGYTF.

This chain links TRBV14 with TRBJ2-5, with 9 bases matching TRBD1. There are 15 residues in the CDR3. The V gene's germline CDR1 is SGHDN and CDR2 FVKESK. Unmatched junction bases numbered 4, after V lost 2 bases and J lost 3 bases. DNA of the CDR3: TGTGCCAGCAGCCAATTGGACAGGGGAGAAGAGACCCAGTACTTC. Its translation: CASSQLDRGEETQYF.

The chain is built from TRBV15 and TRBJ1-4; D might be TRBD1 (5 bases). Per germline, CDR1 LNHNV and CDR2 YYDKDF (reference sequence). With 0 bases removed from V and 3 bases from J, the gap between germline ends came to 11 bases. The CDR3 totals 16 residues. The CDR3 reads CATSRDRRESNEKLFF. As DNA, the CDR3 is TGTGCCACCAGCAGAGATCGCAGGGAGTCTAATGAAAAACTGTTTTTT.

V is TRBV4-1 and J is TRBJ2-5, with D possibly matching TRBD1 (6 bases). The V end was cut by 0 bases, the J end by 4 bases, with 12 bases between. The CDR3 extends over 15 amino acids. Germline V CDR1 and CDR2: MGHRA, YSYEKL. The CDR3 DNA follows: TGCGCCAGCAGCCAAGAAATTGGGGGCCGAGAGACCCAGTACTTC. It translates to CASSQEIGGRETQYF.

The chain carries TRBV7-3 and TRBJ2-3; 7 bases map to TRBD2. With V trimmed by 5 bases and J by 4 bases, 9 bases remained unmatched. The CDR3 loop spans 15 amino acids. Germline assignment: CDR1 SGHTA and CDR2 FQGTGA. Here the CDR3 DNA reads TGTGCCAGCAGCGGGGTGGGAGGGGCGGCAGATACGCAGTATTTT. Translated, it gives CASSGVGGAADTQYF.

A single count supports this clone. The genes are TRBV9 and TRBJ2-3; D might be TRBD2 (6 bases). The CDR3 sequence is 15 residues long. Trimming removed 0 bases from V and 2 bases from J, with 10 bases in between. Germline V gene data show CDR1 as SGDLS and CDR2 as YYNGEE. The CDR3 loop reads CASSVDGTPTDTQYF. CDR3 DNA: TGTGCCAGCAGCGTAGACGGGACTCCCACAGATACGCAGTATTTT.

This chain links TRBV5-8 with TRBJ2-4, with 7 bases aligning to TRBD1. Germline V gene data show CDR1 as SGHTS and CDR2 as YDEGEE. V trimming: 4 bases; J trimming: 0 bases; junction bases outside the gene matches: 10. This CDR3 is 17 amino acids long. The CDR3 bases are TGTGCCAGCAGCCCCCACAGGGGTCAGATAGCCAAAAACATTCAGTACTTC. This gives the protein CASSPHRGQIAKNIQYF.

This clone was picked up one time. The rearrangement joins TRBV7-2 to TRBJ1-3; a weak D match, TRBD1 (5 bases). Per germline, CDR1 SGHTA and CDR2 FQGNSA. CDR3 length: 16 residues. V was shortened by 5 bases and J by 0 bases, with 14 bases between the two germline ends. Here the CDR3 DNA reads TGTGCCAGCAGCGCCGGGCGGGGGAACTCTGGAAACACCATATATTTT. Its translation: CASSAGRGNSGNTIYF.

The genes are TRBV6-5 and TRBJ1-5; D might be TRBD1 (5 bases). Per germline, CDR1 MNHEY and CDR2 SVGAGI. The germline V and J ends were trimmed by 6 bases and 2 bases, with 14 bases remaining between them. The CDR3 sequence is 15 residues long. The CDR3 reads CASRPLLGGNQPQHF. CDR3 nucleotide sequence: TGTGCCAGCAGACCACTCTTGGGGGGCAATCAGCCCCAGCATTTT.

The V call is TRBV6-5, the J call TRBJ2-5, with D possibly being TRBD1 (6 bases). The CDR3 runs 13 residues. Germline-derived CDR1 and CDR2 are MNHEY and SVGAGI. The ends were cut back, 6 bases at V and 1 base at J, with 9 bases in the middle. CDR3 in DNA: TGTGCCAGCAGCGGGACATTCCAAGAGACCCAGTACTTC. It encodes CASSGTFQETQYF.

V and J are TRBV25-1 and TRBJ2-3; a weak D match, TRBD2 (5 bases). This CDR3 has 16 amino acids. Germline V gives CDR1 MGHDK, CDR2 SYGVNS. Trimming removed 1 base at V and 5 bases at J, with 16 bases between. The CDR3 coding sequence is TGTGCCAGCAGTGAATTAGAGGGTTTGGCGAGAGATACGCAGTATTTT. This translates into CASSELEGLARDTQYF.

V is TRBV5-1 and J is TRBJ1-6, with D unresolved. The CDR3 extends over 14 amino acids. V lost 4 bases and J lost 0, with 5 bases in between. Germline-derived CDR1 and CDR2 are SGHRS and YFSETQ. CDR3 region: CASSTSSYNSPLHF. CDR3 coding DNA: TGCGCCAGCAGCACGAGCTCCTATAATTCACCCCTCCACTTT.

The rearrangement joins TRBV2 to TRBJ2-7; tentative D call: TRBD1 (5 bases). The germline V and J ends were trimmed by 5 bases and 3 bases, with 17 bases remaining between them. Looked up from germline, CDR1 is SNHLY and CDR2 is FYNNEI. There are 15 residues in the CDR3. CDR3 loop: CASSSRQILIYEQYF. DNA for the CDR3: TGTGCCAGCAGTTCCCGACAGATCCTCATCTACGAGCAGTACTTC.

The gene calls are TRBV5-1 and TRBJ1-1; possible D gene TRBD1, 5 bases. Trimming cost V 0 bases and J 6 bases, with 9 bases left between them. The CDR3 consists of 13 residues. Germline-derived CDR1 and CDR2 are SGHRS and YFSETQ. CDR3 in DNA: TGCGCCAGCAGCTTGGTCACAGGTTCTGAAGCTTTCTTT. Protein: CASSLVTGSEAFF. Supplemented by reference TRBV5-1 and TRBJ1-1, the full variable domain reads KAGVTQTPRYLIKTRGQQVTLSCSPISGHRSVSWYQQTPGQGLQFLFEYFSETQRNKGNFPGRFSGRQFSNSRSEMNVSTLELGDSALYLCASSLVTGSEAFFGQGTRLTVV.

The V gene is TRBV5-1, the J gene TRBJ2-5, with 7 nucleotides matching TRBD1. The V gene end was trimmed by 4 bases and the J gene end by 1 base; junction bases not matched to a gene: 4. CDR3 size: 14 residues. The germline gives CDR1 SGHRS, CDR2 YFSETQ. CDR3 nucleotide sequence: TGCGCCAGCAGCGTTGGACAGGCCCAAGAGACCCAGTACTTC. This translates into CASSVGQAQETQYF.

This chain uses TRBV28 with TRBJ1-1; maybe TRBD1 (5 bases). CDR1 and CDR2 from the germline V gene are MDHEN and SYDVKM. This CDR3 contains 14 residues. V was pared by 6 bases and J by 1 base, with 12 bases between. The CDR3 region is CASSDGGANTEAFF. CDR3 nucleotide sequence: TGTGCCAGCAGCGACGGGGGAGCGAACACTGAAGCTTTCTTT.

In this sample, this clone turned up once. V gene TRBV10-3 combines with J gene TRBJ1-2; possibly TRBD1 for D (6 bases). This CDR3 comprises 14 residues. Germline CDR1 and CDR2: ENHRY and SYGVKD. The V and J ends lost 0 bases and 3 bases respectively, with 8 bases between them. CDR3 coding DNA: TGTGCCATCAGTGAGTCTGAGGGGGACTATGGCTACACCTTC. Its protein product is CAISESEGDYGYTF.

The rearrangement uses TRBV5-5 and TRBJ2-7; D perhaps matches TRBD1 (7 bases). V shed 4 bases and J shed 6 bases, with 14 bases lying between them. Germline loops: CDR1 SGHKS, CDR2 YYEKEE (reference sequence). The CDR3 contains 13 residues. In nucleotides, the CDR3 is TGTGCCAGCAGCGCGGGACAGAGAAGCGAGCAGTACGTC. It yields the protein CASSAGQRSEQYV.

The rearrangement joins TRBV13 to TRBJ2-2, with TRBD2 matching over 12 bases. The CDR3 is made up of 19 amino acids. Unmatched junction bases numbered 11, after V lost 6 bases and J lost 0 bases. Germline V gives CDR1 PRHDT, CDR2 FYEKMQ (reference sequence). DNA for the CDR3: TGTGCCAGCAGACGACGGGGACTAGCGGGCCAAACGAACACCGGGGAGCTGTTTTTT. Encoded protein: CASRRRGLAGQTNTGELFF.

The chain combines TRBV6-1 with TRBJ1-1; D might be TRBD1 (5 bases). Deletions cut 2 bases from V and 4 bases from J, with 14 bases between. This CDR3 has 15 amino acids. The V gene's germline CDR1 is MNHNS and CDR2 SASEGT. This chain's CDR3 is CASSERRAGITEAFF. For the CDR3, the DNA is TGTGCCAGCAGTGAAAGAAGGGCAGGGATCACTGAAGCTTTCTTT.

The chain links TRBV12-5 to TRBJ1-2; D perhaps matches TRBD1 (6 bases). Germline CDR1 reads LGHNT; CDR2 reads FRNRAP. V dropped 6 bases and J dropped 5 bases, with 13 bases sitting between them. The CDR3 consists of 13 residues. DNA of the CDR3: TGTGCTAGTGGCCGGGGGGCCGTATATGGCTACACCTTC. Protein sequence: CASGRGAVYGYTF.

V usage is TRBV28 and J usage is TRBJ1-2, with D unclear. Deletions cut 4 bases from V and 12 bases from J, with 18 bases between. The CDR3 sequence is 13 residues long. CDR1 is MDHEN, CDR2 SYDVKM, per germline. DNA for the CDR3: TGTGCCAGCAGTTCTGGACGTATTAATTCCCACACCTTC. Its translation: CASSSGRINSHTF.

This chain links TRBV5-5 with TRBJ1-2, with D possibly matching TRBD1 (5 bases). The length of the CDR3 is 15 residues. CDR1 is SGHKS, CDR2 YYEKEE, per germline (reference sequence). V shed 0 bases and J shed 4 bases, with 13 bases lying between them. The CDR3 loop reads CASSLEGVGGYGYTF. DNA for the CDR3: TGTGCCAGCAGCTTGGAAGGGGTGGGGGGCTATGGCTACACCTTC.

The chain is built from TRBV10-2 and TRBJ1-1; maybe TRBD1 (6 bases). CDR3 length: 16 amino acids. The germline V gene encodes CDR1 WSHSY and CDR2 SAAADI. V dropped 2 bases and J dropped 4 bases, with 17 bases sitting between them. CDR3 in DNA: TGCGCCAGCAGTGAGGTTGCGGGGGCAGGTGGCACTGAAGCTTTCTTT. Its protein is CASSEVAGAGGTEAFF.

V and J are TRBV27 and TRBJ2-5; D call uncertain. The CDR3 consists of 15 residues. Germline V CDR1 and CDR2: MNHEY, SMNVEV (reference sequence). Trimming cost V 2 bases and J 0 bases, with 10 bases left between them. This chain's CDR3 is CASSLSTDNQETQYF. The CDR3 nucleotides are TGTGCCAGCAGTTTAAGTACAGATAACCAAGAGACCCAGTACTTC.

The rearrangement uses TRBV6-2 or TRBV6-3 and TRBJ2-3, with no clear D. With 2 bases removed from V and 1 base from J, the gap between germline ends came to 10 bases. This CDR3 region has 15 residues. CDR1 is MNHEY and CDR2 is SVGEGT in the germline V gene. CDR3 in amino acids: CASSYGNAGTDTQYF. The CDR3 nucleotides read TGTGCCAGCAGTTACGGGAATGCGGGCACAGATACGCAGTATTTT.

V usage is TRBV9 and J usage is TRBJ2-6; maybe TRBD1 (5 bases). Germline V gene lookup returns CDR1 SGDLS and CDR2 YYNGEE. V dropped 9 bases and J dropped 0 bases, with 10 bases sitting between them. This CDR3 is built from 14 residues. The CDR3: CATKRGSGANVLTF. CDR3 DNA sequence: TGTGCCACCAAAAGGGGCTCTGGGGCCAACGTCCTGACTTTC.

The V and J genes are TRBV6-6 and TRBJ1-5; no clear D. CDR1 MNHNY and CDR2 SVGAGI come from the germline V gene (reference sequence). The CDR3 totals 12 residues. V was pared by 8 bases and J by 7 bases, with 12 bases between. This CDR3 is CASADPRQPQHF. CDR3 DNA: TGTGCCAGCGCAGATCCGCGGCAGCCCCAGCATTTT.

There are a few counts of this clone. The CDR3 spells CASSSEIRGLTNTGELFF. In DNA form, the CDR3 reads TGTGCCAGCAGCTCGGAGATCCGGGGGCTAACGAACACCGGGGAGCTGTTTTTT. The V gene is TRBV11-2, the J gene TRBJ2-2; D possibly matches TRBD1 or TRBD2 (6 bases each). V lost 4 bases, J lost 0 bases, and 18 bases lay in between. This CDR3 has 18 amino acids. Germline CDR1 is SGHAT and CDR2 is FQNNGV.